This TCR beta chain was documented in a study of blood T cell repertoires in COVID-19 (dated by TCRdb to about 2020). Turning to the overall study: Samples covering the acute and convalescent phases of COVID-19 were provided by collaborators in the United States, Italy and Spain. The prospective study material was composed of cDNA or gDNA derived from T cells, B-cell-depleted T cells, or PBMCs. The dataset comprised deeply sampled blood TCRbeta repertoires from subjects exposed to, actively infected with, or recovered from COVID-19. The repertoires were made available in a free public database intended to serve as a resource for research on the immune response to SARS-CoV-2. The samples were drawn from the first 160 participants of the ongoing ImmuneRACE study and from over a thousand subjects provided by 6 global collaborators. Nearly every sample came with metadata listing a de-identified subject ID, COVID-19 status, age in years and sex. Where HLA class I and class II types were available, the types were taken from metadata supplied by the sample provider, not from assay-based typing.

CDR1 and CDR2 are read off the germline V gene (reference sequence) as LGHDT and YNNKEL. Including cysteine and phenylalanine, the CDR3 has 15 amino acids. Only the CDR3 region is kept as DNA, spanning 45 bases read in frame from base 1. The germline ends are 9 bases apart after V is trimmed by 2 bases and J by 0 bases. One collaborating source in Seattle enrolled patients while the patients were actively infected and followed the patients over time throughout the course of disease. Each collaborating institution followed its own protocols to collect whole blood in K2EDTA tubes. For TCRbeta analysis, collaborators shipped samples as frozen whole blood, isolated PBMCs, or DNA extracted from either of those sample types. TCRbeta CDR3 regions were amplified from genomic DNA using the immunoSEQ Assay, a bias-controlled multiplex PCR. In the source study's methods: The number of nucleated cells in each sample was estimated from the amplification of reference gene primers within the assay. To quantify the absolute abundance of each unique TCRbeta CDR3 rearrangement, sequence reads were collapsed and filtered. Productive Simpson clonality was computed per sample as the square root of Simpson's diversity index over productive rearrangements. The table comes from immuneACCESS by way of TCRdb, which keeps in-frame sequences with V and J called. Part of the clones is missing from these tables; in studies checked, under half for an unresolved V gene and the rest for unknown reasons. V and J calls and clone size are given by that table; D and trimming were obtained from the DNA. Here the sample has about 69,000 clones; approximately 80% occur a single time. Roughly 14% of the sample is taken by the ten largest.

With regard to this clone: It has no known antigen specificity. No much larger clone exists at a distance of one base, and base qualities are not known.

Summary of the overall study and its limitations: How much clinical and demographic metadata was included differed by source and by participant, and the metadata was provided uncurated.

The rearrangement combines TRBV3-1 (or the pseudogene TRBV3-2) with TRBJ2-3; confidence is insufficient to name the D gene. Sequencing was done on a sample of peripheral blood. The sequence was collected from a man in his fifties or sixties with COVID-19, enrolled during active disease. The nucleotide sequence reads TGTGCCAGCAGCCAAAATCAAGCTAGCACAGATACGCAGTATTTT. Its protein is CASSQNQASTDTQYF.